A single sample is the source of the 15 T cell receptor beta chains below, sequenced in a study of blood T cell repertoires in COVID-19. Method: immunoSEQ multiplex PCR; TCRdb's copy keeps in-frame clones and lacks some. The data hold around 310,000 clones, with roughly 89% observed a single time. The specimen sequenced was PBMCs or T cells enriched from blood (not recorded which). These receptors came from a woman aged 25 to 39 who had recovered from COVID-19.

This chain uses TRBV19 with TRBJ1-2; D might be TRBD1 (6 bases). Germline CDR1 and CDR2: LNHDA and SQIVND (reference sequence). This CDR3 contains 15 residues. The ends were cut back, 0 bases at V and 8 bases at J, with 16 bases in the middle. The CDR3, as DNA: TGTGCCAGTAGTATAGAGGACAGCTCAAGGGGAGGCTACACCTTC. It specifies CASSIEDSSRGGYTF.

The rearrangement uses TRBV7-2 and TRBJ2-3; D perhaps matches TRBD2 (5 bases). The V gene lost 5 bases and the J gene lost 1 base, with 10 bases spanning the gap. CDR3 length: 14 residues. Germline-derived CDR1 and CDR2 are SGHTA and FQGNSA. CDR3 DNA sequence: TGTGCCAGCAGCCCCGACTATGGCACAGATACGCAGTATTTT. It codes for CASSPDYGTDTQYF.

The genes are TRBV5-1 and TRBJ2-7; 7 bases agree with TRBD2. V trimming: 4 bases; J trimming: 2 bases; junction bases outside the gene matches: 12. CDR1 is SGHRS, CDR2 YFSETQ, per germline. The CDR3 totals 16 residues. The CDR3 nucleotides are TGCGCCAGCAGCCCGGGGGGAGGCGGAATAACCTACGAGCAGTACTTC. It translates to CASSPGGGGITYEQYF.

The chain recombines TRBV9 with TRBJ2-2; 7 bases are shared with TRBD1. V gave up 3 bases and J gave up 0 bases; unmatched junction bases: 5. There are 16 residues in the CDR3. The germline V gene has CDR1 SGDLS and CDR2 YYNGEE. The CDR3 protein is CASSASGTANTGELFF. DNA of the CDR3: TGTGCCAGCAGCGCGTCCGGGACAGCGAACACCGGGGAGCTGTTTTTT.

This clone was seen a few times. J is TRBJ1-2 and V is TRBV3-1 (or the pseudogene TRBV3-2); D might be TRBD1 (6 bases). The CDR3 is made up of 15 amino acids. CDR1 is LGHDT and CDR2 is YNNKEL in the germline V gene (reference sequence). V lost 0 bases and J lost 5, with 13 bases in between. As DNA, the CDR3 is TGTGCCAGCAGCCAAGATCAGGGGTTGTGGTATGGCTACACCTTC. Its translation is CASSQDQGLWYGYTF.

The rearrangement joins TRBV4-1 to TRBJ1-2; TRBD1 agrees at 9 bases. Germline CDR1 reads MGHRA; CDR2 reads YSYEKL. The CDR3 covers 16 residues. The V segment lost 1 base and the J segment 3 bases; nucleotides outside the gene matches: 6. DNA for the CDR3: TGCGCCAGCAGCCAAGTGGGACAGGGAAGCTACTATGGCTACACCTTC. This gives the protein CASSQVGQGSYYGYTF.

V and J are TRBV29-1 and TRBJ2-7; 8 bases match TRBD1. This CDR3 spans 12 amino acids. Germline V CDR1 and CDR2: SQVTM, ANQGSEA. The V and J ends lost 7 bases and 5 bases, in that order; junction bases with no gene match: 7. In DNA, the CDR3 is TGCAGCGCCCACAGGGGGAGTAACGAGCAGTACTTC. Residues: CSAHRGSNEQYF.

The chain has TRBV19 and TRBJ2-7; 9 bases align to TRBD1. Trimming removed 6 bases from V and 4 bases from J; junction bases left unmatched: 7. Germline CDR1 reads LNHDA; CDR2 reads SQIVND (reference sequence). The CDR3 loop spans 14 amino acids. The CDR3 here is CASSTGTGPYEQYF. CDR3 DNA: TGTGCCAGTAGCACCGGGACAGGGCCATACGAGCAGTACTTC.

This chain connects TRBV3-1 (or the pseudogene TRBV3-2) to TRBJ1-5, with D perhaps matching TRBD1 (5 bases). The CDR3 runs to 16 residues. Trimming pared 0 bases from V and 6 bases from J, leaving 15 bases between. Per germline, CDR1 LGHDT and CDR2 YNNKEL (reference sequence). The chain's CDR3 is CASSQDSTGGGQPQHF. The CDR3 region has the DNA TGTGCCAGCAGCCAAGATTCGACCGGGGGGGGTCAGCCCCAGCATTTT.

The genes are TRBV5-1 and TRBJ1-2, with 7 bases lining up with TRBD1. Germline CDR1 and CDR2: SGHRS and YFSETQ. The CDR3 runs to 14 residues. J was trimmed by 2 bases and V by 5 bases; bases with no gene match: 6. The CDR3 coding sequence is TGCGCCAGCAGTTCCGGGACAGCGAACTATGGCTACACCTTC. Protein product: CASSSGTANYGYTF.

V gene TRBV5-4 combines with J gene TRBJ2-3; weak D call: TRBD2 (6 bases). The CDR3 extends over 15 amino acids. V lost 0 bases and J lost 4, with 12 bases in between. Germline CDR1 reads SGHNT; CDR2 reads YYREEE (reference sequence). CDR3 nucleotide sequence: TGTGCCAGCAGCTTGGAACTAGCTGGGTCAGATACGCAGTATTTT. Translation: CASSLELAGSDTQYF. Together with reference TRBV5-4 and TRBJ2-3, the CDR3 gives the full variable domain: ETGVTQSPTHLIKTRGQQVTLRCSSQSGHNTVSWYQQALGQGPQFIFQYYREEENGRGNFPPRFSGLQFPNYSSELNVNALELDDSALYLCASSLELAGSDTQYFGPGTRLTVL.

V usage is TRBV27 and J usage is TRBJ1-6, with D maybe TRBD1 (6 bases). V was clipped by 5 bases and J by 7 bases, with 18 bases between them. Germline CDR1 is MNHEY and CDR2 is SMNVEV (reference sequence). This CDR3 has 16 amino acids. This CDR3 is CASSSPRGTGNSPLHF. In nucleotides, the CDR3 is TGTGCCAGCAGTAGCCCCAGGGGAACCGGGAATTCACCCCTCCACTTT.

V gene TRBV6-2 or TRBV6-3 combines with J gene TRBJ1-1; D is undetermined. Germline assignment: CDR1 MNHEY and CDR2 SVGEGT. The CDR3 sequence is 14 residues long. V lost 1 base and J lost 0, with 6 bases in between. Here the CDR3 DNA reads TGTGCCAGCAGTTACTTAACAGTGAACACTGAAGCTTTCTTT. Amino acid sequence: CASSYLTVNTEAFF.

The chain employs TRBV19 and TRBJ1-5; 11 positions match TRBD1. The length of the CDR3 is 15 residues. Germline lookup yields CDR1 LNHDA and CDR2 SQIVND (reference sequence). V lost 7 bases and J lost 4; bases outside the gene matches: 6. This chain's CDR3 is CASKKGTGGNQPQHF. The CDR3 nucleotides read TGTGCCAGTAAGAAAGGGACAGGGGGGAATCAGCCCCAGCATTTT.

J is TRBJ2-3 and V is TRBV18; 9 positions match TRBD2. Germline V gene sequence: CDR1 KGHSH, CDR2 LQKENI. The CDR3 has 16 amino acids. Trimming cost V 4 bases and J 0 bases; bases outside gene matches: 5. CDR3 nucleotides: TGTGCCAGCTCACGGACTAGCGTGGCTAGCACAGATACGCAGTATTTT. It specifies CASSRTSVASTDTQYF.